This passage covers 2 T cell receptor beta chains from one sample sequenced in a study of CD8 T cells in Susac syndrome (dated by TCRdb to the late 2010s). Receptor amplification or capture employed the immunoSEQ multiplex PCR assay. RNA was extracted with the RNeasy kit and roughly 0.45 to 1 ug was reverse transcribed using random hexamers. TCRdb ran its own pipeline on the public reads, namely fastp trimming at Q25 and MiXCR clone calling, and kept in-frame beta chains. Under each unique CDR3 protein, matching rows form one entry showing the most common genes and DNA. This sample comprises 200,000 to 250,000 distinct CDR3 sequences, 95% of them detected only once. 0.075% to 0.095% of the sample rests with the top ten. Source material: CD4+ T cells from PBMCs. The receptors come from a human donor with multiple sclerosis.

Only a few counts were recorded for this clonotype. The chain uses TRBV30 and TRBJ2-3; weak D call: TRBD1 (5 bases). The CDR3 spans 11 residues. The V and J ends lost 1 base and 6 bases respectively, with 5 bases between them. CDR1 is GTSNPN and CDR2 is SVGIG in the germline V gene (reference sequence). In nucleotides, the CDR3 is TGTGCCTGGAGTGAGGGGGATACGCAGTATTTT. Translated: CAWSEGDTQYF.

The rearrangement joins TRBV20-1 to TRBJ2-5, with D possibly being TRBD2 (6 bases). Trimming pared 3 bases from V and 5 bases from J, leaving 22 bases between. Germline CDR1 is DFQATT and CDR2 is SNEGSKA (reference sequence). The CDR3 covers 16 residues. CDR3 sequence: CSARNVRDVLEETQYF. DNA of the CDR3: TGCAGTGCTAGGAACGTGCGGGACGTCCTTGAGGAGACCCAGTACTTC.